This T cell receptor (beta chain) derives from a study of chemoradiotherapy in HPV16-positive cancers. Only in-frame clones appear in the TCRdb table, and some are missing; sequencing was by immunoSEQ multiplex PCR. The data show about 68,000 clones, roughly 90% seen once. Points from the study as a whole: The functional HPV-specific definition rests on just a couple of HPV16-positive patients. Candidate HPV-specific clones and E7-related TCR motifs grew in tumor during treatment. HPV-responsive T-cell expansion during chemoradiotherapy was linked to improved recurrence-free survival in HPV16-positive patients.

Repertoires were sampled repeatedly during chemoradiotherapy. Trimming pared 2 bases from V and 0 bases from J, leaving 11 bases between. Germline V CDR1 and CDR2: MNHEY, SMNVEV (reference sequence). The CDR3 contains 15 residues. This clone was counted once. What it recognizes is unknown. The receptor was derived from a human donor with HPV-associated anogenital cancer. The sample in question was blood, obtained from a patient who underwent chemoradiotherapy. The chain links TRBV27 to TRBJ2-7; D is possibly TRBD1 or TRBD2 (5 bases each). DNA for the CDR3: TGTGCCAGCAGTTTAGGGACGGTAGGCTCCTACGAGCAGTACTTC. The encoded protein is CASSLGTVGSYEQYF.